The 14 T cell receptor beta chains in this list originate from one sample, sequenced in a study of blood T cell repertoires in COVID-19. The data were produced by immunoSEQ multiplex PCR, yet TCRdb's version contains in-frame clones alone and is incomplete. Among about 50,000 clones listed, roughly 86% were seen once. The sequenced material came from peripheral blood. Receptors were obtained from an older woman with acute or convalescent COVID-19.

V is TRBV19 and J is TRBJ1-3; D perhaps matches TRBD1 (5 bases). V lost 6 bases and J lost 0, with 18 bases in between. Looked up from germline, CDR1 is LNHDA and CDR2 is SQIVND (reference sequence). The CDR3 length is 17 residues. CDR3 region: CASSETASRFSGNTIYF. The CDR3 region has the DNA TGTGCCAGTAGCGAGACAGCGTCAAGGTTCTCTGGAAACACCATATATTTT.

This sequence joins TRBV7-9 and TRBJ1-1; D is perhaps TRBD1 (6 bases). The CDR3 loop spans 15 amino acids. The germline V and J ends were trimmed by 6 bases and 8 bases, with 22 bases remaining between them. The germline V gene has CDR1 SEHNR and CDR2 FQNEAQ (reference sequence). The chain's CDR3 is CASRSTQGPLKEAFF. Here the CDR3 DNA reads TGTGCCAGCAGGTCCACACAGGGTCCTTTGAAGGAAGCTTTCTTT.

The chain joins TRBV7-3 to TRBJ1-1; 8 nucleotides agree with TRBD1. Germline values: CDR1 SGHTA, CDR2 FQGTGA. The junction had 6 bases not matched to a gene; V was cut back by 5 bases and J by 1 base. This CDR3 is built from 15 residues. Here the CDR3 reads CASSAEQGGNTEAFF. The CDR3 DNA reads TGTGCCAGCAGCGCGGAACAGGGGGGGAACACTGAAGCTTTCTTT.

This clone was picked up a small number of times. The V and J genes are TRBV28 and TRBJ1-2, with 7 bases that match TRBD1. CDR3 size: 15 residues. Trimming cost V 3 bases and J 4 bases; bases outside gene matches: 8. Germline loops: CDR1 MDHEN, CDR2 SYDVKM. As DNA, the CDR3 is TGTGCCAGCAGTTTTGGGACCGGACAGGTCTATGGCTACACCTTC. Translating gives CASSFGTGQVYGYTF.

This sequence joins TRBV7-9 and TRBJ1-4; D is unresolved. V lost 1 base to trimming and J lost 8 bases, with 20 bases between them. From germline, CDR1 is SEHNR and CDR2 FQNEAQ (reference sequence). The CDR3 length is 17 residues. Written as DNA, the CDR3 is TGTGCCAGCAGCTTAGGGGCGTTTCTTCGTCCCCCCGAAAAACTGTTTTTT. Residues: CASSLGAFLRPPEKLFF. Combining the CDR3 with reference TRBV7-9 and TRBJ1-4 gives the whole variable domain DTGVSQNPRHKITKRGQNVTFRCDPISEHNRLYWYRQTLGQGPEFLTYFQNEAQLEKSRLLSDRFSAERPKGSFSTLEIQRTEQGDSAMYLCASSLGAFLRPPEKLFFGSGTQLSVL.

The chain recombines TRBV5-1 with TRBJ1-1, with D hard to call. There are 13 residues in the CDR3. V shed 4 bases and J shed 1 base, with 8 bases lying between them. Germline loops: CDR1 SGHRS, CDR2 YFSETQ. This CDR3 is CASSKTKNTEAFF. CDR3 nucleotides: TGCGCCAGCAGCAAGACTAAGAACACTGAAGCTTTCTTT.

CDR3 DNA sequence: TGTGCCAGCAGCTCGCAGGGGGTAGATACGCAGTATTTT. Protein sequence: CASSSQGVDTQYF. The V and J genes are TRBV7-9 and TRBJ2-3; 7 bases agree with TRBD1. This CDR3 has 13 amino acids. Losses at the gene ends were 4 bases for V and 5 bases for J; bases not matched to a gene: 3. CDR1 is SEHNR and CDR2 is FQNEAQ in the germline V gene (reference sequence).

The J gene is TRBJ1-2, the V gene TRBV14; D gene uncertain. The V gene's germline CDR1 is SGHDN and CDR2 FVKESK. The CDR3 totals 14 residues. The V end lost 3 bases, the J end lost 5 bases, and 13 bases lay between the germline ends. In DNA form, the CDR3 reads TGTGCCAGCAGCCACCCGGGTCAAGTATATGGCTACACCTTC. Its translation is CASSHPGQVYGYTF.

The chain recombines TRBV29-1 with TRBJ1-2; D possibly corresponds to TRBD1 (5 bases). The germline V gene has CDR1 SQVTM and CDR2 ANQGSEA. The V end lost 1 base, the J end lost 6 bases, and 18 bases lay between the germline ends. CDR3 length: 15 amino acids. The CDR3: CSVEAPPGRGHGYTF. The CDR3 nucleotides are TGCAGCGTTGAAGCCCCTCCCGGGAGGGGACATGGCTACACCTTC.

V and J are TRBV21-1 and TRBJ2-1; TRBD2 was called by the table and not checked on the DNA. TRBV21-1 is designated a pseudogene. The CDR3 is 15 amino acids. The CDR3 sequence is CASSLLAGVSNEQFF. Here the CDR3 DNA reads TGTGCCAGCAGCTTACTAGCGGGAGTAAGCAATGAGCAGTTCTTC.

The chain links TRBV15 to TRBJ2-1, with 11 nucleotides matching TRBD2. The J segment lost 5 bases and the V segment lost 3 bases, leaving 9 bases of the junction unmatched. Looked up from germline, CDR1 is LNHNV and CDR2 is YYDKDF (reference sequence). The CDR3 runs 17 residues. CDR3 region: CATSRALAGGMHNEQFF. In DNA form, the CDR3 reads TGTGCCACCAGCAGGGCTCTAGCGGGGGGTATGCACAATGAGCAGTTCTTC.

The chain uses TRBV27 and TRBJ1-5; D is unclear. The germline V gene encodes CDR1 MNHEY and CDR2 SMNVEV (reference sequence). Trimming cost V 3 bases and J 0 bases, with 9 bases left between them. This CDR3 has 15 residues. The CDR3, as DNA: TGTGCCAGCAGTTTTCGGTGGTCTAGCAATCAGCCCCAGCATTTT. Its protein is CASSFRWSSNQPQHF.

The chain has TRBV2 and TRBJ2-1; 11 nucleotides match TRBD2. The CDR3 has 13 amino acids. Germline loops: CDR1 SNHLY, CDR2 FYNNEI. V lost 6 bases to trimming and J lost 6 bases; unmatched junction nucleotides: 1. The DNA of the CDR3 is TGTGCCAGCAGGGGGACTAGCGGCAATGAGCAGTTCTTC. It specifies CASRGTSGNEQFF. Supplemented by reference TRBV2 and TRBJ2-1, the full variable domain reads EPEVTQTPSHQVTQMGQEVILRCVPISNHLYFYWYRQILGQKVEFLVSFYNNEISEKSEIFDDQFSVERPDGSNFTLKIRSTKLEDSAMYFCASRGTSGNEQFFGPGTRLTVL.

The gene calls are TRBV2 and TRBJ2-1; D not resolved. This CDR3 has 11 residues. Germline CDR1 reads SNHLY; CDR2 reads FYNNEI. Trimming cost V 5 bases and J 10 bases, with 9 bases left between them. The CDR3 spells CASSFMREQFF. In DNA, the CDR3 is TGTGCCAGCAGTTTTATGAGGGAGCAGTTCTTC.